A single sample is the source of the 6 T cell receptor beta chains below, sequenced in a study of early T cells in non-severe SARS-CoV-2 infection. TCRdb reprocessed the 5' RACE reads with MiXCR, giving one entry per CDR3 protein. The sample gives fewer than 40,000 distinct CDR3 sequences, roughly 6.6% of which show up once; about 3% is in the top ten. The sample was whole blood. Source of these receptors: an adult who was a healthcare worker with PCR-confirmed SARS-CoV-2 infection or an uninfected control (not recorded which).

This clonotype has ten or more counts. The J gene is TRBJ2-1, the V gene TRBV7-6, with 7 bases fitting TRBD2. The CDR3 contains 16 residues. Per the germline V gene, CDR1 is SGHVS and CDR2 is FNYEAQ. The V and J ends lost 5 bases and 6 bases, in that order; junction bases with no gene match: 13. DNA of the CDR3: TGTGCCAGCAGCCTTAGCGGACTAGGGGCCAGCAATGAGCAGTTCTTC. Translation gives CASSLSGLGASNEQFF.

This clonotype was observed many times. The V call is TRBV7-6, the J call TRBJ2-1; TRBD2 matches 14 bases. This CDR3 contains 16 residues. Trimming took 5 bases from V and 10 from J; bases not matched to a gene: 10. The V gene's germline CDR1 is SGHVS and CDR2 FNYEAQ. CDR3 nucleotides: TGTGCCAGCAGCCCAGGGGGACTAGCGGGAGCATCCGAGCAGTTCTTC. It yields the protein CASSPGGLAGASEQFF.

This clonotype was recorded at least ten times. J is TRBJ2-6 and V is TRBV4-1; D is possibly TRBD1 (6 bases). CDR3 length: 19 amino acids. Germline CDR1 MGHRA, CDR2 YSYEKL. With 4 bases removed from V and 0 bases from J, the gap between germline ends came to 19 bases. DNA of the CDR3: TGCGCCAGCAGCCGTTCCGGTGGTATAGGGGGCTCTGGGGCCAACGTCCTGACTTTC. Its protein is CASSRSGGIGGSGANVLTF.

Relative to its sample, this clonotype is medium-sized (0.01 to 0.1%). The rearrangement uses TRBV7-6 and TRBJ1-2; possible D gene TRBD1, 5 bases. With 0 bases removed from V and 2 bases from J, the gap between germline ends came to 10 bases. Germline V gene lookup returns CDR1 SGHVS and CDR2 FNYEAQ. The CDR3 spans 15 residues. The CDR3 sequence: CASSLAPGTNYGYTF. CDR3 nucleotides: TGTGCCAGCAGCTTAGCTCCAGGGACGAACTATGGCTACACCTTC.

This clonotype was found many times. V is TRBV29-1 and J is TRBJ2-7; 11 bases match TRBD1. With V trimmed by 5 bases and J by 4 bases, 4 bases remained unmatched. The CDR3 is 13 amino acids. The germline CDR1 and CDR2 sequences are SQVTM and ANQGSEA. The CDR3 DNA is TGCAGCGTTACCGGGACAGGGGGTTACGAGCAGTACTTC. Amino acids: CSVTGTGGYEQYF.

This clonotype was seen only a few times. V is TRBV20-1 and J is TRBJ2-5; tentatively, D is TRBD2 (5 bases). Trimming removed 6 bases from V and 3 bases from J, with 8 bases in between. There are 11 residues in the CDR3. Germline V lookup: CDR1 DFQATT, CDR2 SNEGSKA (reference sequence). Written as DNA, the CDR3 is TGCAGTGCCGGACTTAAAGAGACCCAGTACTTC. Translated, it gives CSAGLKETQYF.